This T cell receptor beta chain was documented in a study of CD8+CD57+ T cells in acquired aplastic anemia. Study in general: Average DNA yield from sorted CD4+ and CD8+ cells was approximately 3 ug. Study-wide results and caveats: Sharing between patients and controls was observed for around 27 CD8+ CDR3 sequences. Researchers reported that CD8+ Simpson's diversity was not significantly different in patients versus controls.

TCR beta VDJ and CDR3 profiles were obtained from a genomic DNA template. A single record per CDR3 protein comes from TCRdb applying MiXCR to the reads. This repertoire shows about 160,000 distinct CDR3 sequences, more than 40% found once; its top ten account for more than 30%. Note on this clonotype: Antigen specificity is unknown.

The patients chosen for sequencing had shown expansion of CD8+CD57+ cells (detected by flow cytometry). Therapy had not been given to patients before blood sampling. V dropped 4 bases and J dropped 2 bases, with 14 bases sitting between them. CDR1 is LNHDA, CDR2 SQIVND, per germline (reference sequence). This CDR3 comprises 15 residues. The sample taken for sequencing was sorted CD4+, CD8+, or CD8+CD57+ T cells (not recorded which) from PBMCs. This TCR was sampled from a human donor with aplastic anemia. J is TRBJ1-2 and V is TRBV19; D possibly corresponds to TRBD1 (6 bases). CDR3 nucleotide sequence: TGTGCCAGTAGTACAACAGGGCGTTTGAACTATGGCTACACCTTC. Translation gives CASSTTGRLNYGYTF.